This entry lists 23 T cell receptor beta chains sequenced from one sample in a study of T cell responses to AZD1222 COVID-19 vaccine. Clones were read by immunoSEQ multiplex PCR, and TCRdb kept only the in-frame ones, dropping some. This sample carries tens of thousands of clones, approximately 88% of them seen once, and the ten largest clones take 12%. Material: peripheral blood, obtained 28 days after the second AZD1222 dose. All receptors come from an adult who received the AZD1222 COVID-19 vaccine.

This chain uses TRBV18 with TRBJ1-4; maybe TRBD1 (5 bases). The V gene's germline CDR1 is KGHSH and CDR2 LQKENI. V lost 3 bases, J lost 2 bases, and 16 bases lay in between. The CDR3 totals 17 residues. The CDR3 loop is CASSPNRPEGTNEKLFF. The CDR3 bases are TGTGCCAGCTCACCCAACAGACCCGAGGGGACTAATGAAAAACTGTTTTTT.

The genes are TRBV5-1 and TRBJ1-5; TRBD1 matches at 11 bases. V trimming: 3 bases; J trimming: 11 bases; junction bases outside the gene matches: 4. This CDR3 is 13 amino acids long. CDR1 and CDR2 (germline): SGHRS, YFSETQ. The CDR3 DNA reads TGCGCCAGCAGCTATGGGACAGGGGGAGCCCAGCATTTT. It yields the protein CASSYGTGGAQHF.

The V gene is TRBV18, the J gene TRBJ2-1, with TRBD1 identical over 10 bases. Unmatched junction bases numbered 6, after V lost 6 bases and J lost 4 bases. Germline-derived CDR1 and CDR2 are KGHSH and LQKENI. This CDR3 region has 15 residues. This chain's CDR3 is CASSHPGQGYNEQFF. The CDR3 nucleotides are TGTGCCAGCTCGCACCCGGGACAGGGGTACAATGAGCAGTTCTTC.

V is TRBV6-6 and J is TRBJ2-3; D is unclear. The germline V gene has CDR1 MNHNY and CDR2 SVGAGI (reference sequence). Deletions cut 7 bases from V and 2 bases from J, with 10 bases between. The CDR3 is 13 residues long. This CDR3 is CASTGGSTDTQYF. In nucleotides, the CDR3 is TGTGCCAGCACTGGCGGTTCCACAGATACGCAGTATTTT.

The rearrangement links TRBV6-1 to TRBJ2-1, with a possible D match to TRBD2 (5 bases). With 2 bases removed from V and 9 bases from J, the gap between germline ends came to 8 bases. Germline lookup yields CDR1 MNHNS and CDR2 SASEGT. The CDR3 covers 12 residues. Here the CDR3 reads CASSESGIEQFF. The DNA for the CDR3 is TGTGCCAGCAGTGAATCGGGGATTGAGCAGTTCTTC.

The rearrangement uses TRBV5-1 and TRBJ1-2; 12 positions match TRBD1. Germline V gene sequence: CDR1 SGHRS, CDR2 YFSETQ. The CDR3 spans 15 residues. V dropped 6 bases and J dropped 3; count of bases not matched to a gene: 6. The CDR3 DNA sequence: TGCGCCAGCACCACTGGGACAGGGGGCGACTATGGCTACACCTTC. Translating it yields CASTTGTGGDYGYTF.

The chain carries TRBV6-5 and TRBJ2-5, with 7 bases that match TRBD2. This CDR3 spans 16 amino acids. Trimming cost V 2 bases and J 5 bases; bases outside gene matches: 11. Germline-derived CDR1 and CDR2 are MNHEY and SVGAGI. In DNA form, the CDR3 reads TGTGCCAGCAGTTACGCCCGCGTGGGGGGGTGGGAGACCCAGTACTTC. This codes for CASSYARVGGWETQYF.

The V call is TRBV10-3, the J call TRBJ1-2; the D gene is possibly TRBD1 (5 bases). Germline V lookup: CDR1 ENHRY, CDR2 SYGVKD. CDR3 size: 15 residues. V lost 9 bases, J lost 5 bases, and 22 bases lay in between. The CDR3 DNA is TGTGCCATACGTGACAGCCTTTTGGGGAAATATGGCTACACCTTC. Its translation is CAIRDSLLGKYGYTF.

The rearrangement links TRBV6-2 or TRBV6-3 to TRBJ2-3; 7 bases are a match to TRBD1. This CDR3 has 16 residues. The ends lost 7 bases at V and 3 bases at J; junction bases unmatched: 13. Germline V gene lookup returns CDR1 MNHEY and CDR2 SVGEGT. DNA for the CDR3: TGTGCCAGCAACCCCGTCGGATGGGACAGTACAGATACGCAGTATTTT. It yields the protein CASNPVGWDSTDTQYF.

The genes are TRBV5-1 and TRBJ1-1; D is perhaps TRBD1 (6 bases). Germline CDR1 reads SGHRS; CDR2 reads YFSETQ. The CDR3 loop spans 13 amino acids. Trimming removed 8 bases from V and 1 base from J, with 12 bases in between. The CDR3 DNA sequence: TGCGCCAGTGCGGCGGGACAGAACACTGAAGCTTTCTTT. Its protein product is CASAAGQNTEAFF.

The V gene is TRBV19, the J gene TRBJ1-2; 7 bases agree with TRBD1. Trimming took 4 bases from V and 6 from J; bases not matched to a gene: 8. This CDR3 has 14 residues. The V gene's germline CDR1 is LNHDA and CDR2 SQIVND (reference sequence). The CDR3 protein is CASSKQGSVDGYTF. The CDR3, as DNA: TGTGCCAGTAGTAAACAGGGGAGTGTCGATGGCTACACCTTC.

This chain links TRBV5-4 with TRBJ2-1; perhaps TRBD2 as D (5 bases). The CDR3 sequence is 16 residues long. V was cut by 2 bases and J by 0 bases, with 12 bases left in between. Looked up from germline, CDR1 is SGHNT and CDR2 is YYREEE (reference sequence). The chain's CDR3 is CASSFFTRSSYNEQFF. The DNA of the CDR3 is TGTGCCAGCAGCTTTTTTACTAGAAGCTCCTACAATGAGCAGTTCTTC.

This rearrangement joins TRBV30 to TRBJ1-4; the D gene is possibly TRBD1 (6 bases). Between the trimmed V and J ends, which lost 3 bases and 3 bases, there was a span of 8 bases. The germline V gene encodes CDR1 GTSNPN and CDR2 SVGIG (reference sequence). CDR3 size: 13 residues. The CDR3 region is CAWRTGSNEKLFF. The CDR3 DNA is TGTGCCTGGAGGACAGGATCTAATGAAAAACTGTTTTTT. Using reference TRBV30 and TRBJ1-4 for the parts outside the CDR3, the full variable domain is SQTIHQWPATLVQPVGSPLSLECTVEGTSNPNLYWYRQAAGRGLQLLFYSVGIGQISSEVPQNLSASRPQDRQFILSSKKLLLSDSGFYLCAWRTGSNEKLFFGSGTQLSVL.

V gene TRBV14 combines with J gene TRBJ1-6; possibly TRBD1 for D (5 bases). CDR3 length: 17 residues. CDR1 SGHDN and CDR2 FVKESK come from the germline V gene. V lost 4 bases and J lost 5, with 18 bases in between. CDR3 loop: CASSRLSGEGDNSPLHF. The CDR3, as DNA: TGTGCCAGCAGCCGCCTTTCCGGGGAAGGGGATAATTCACCCCTCCACTTT.

The V call is TRBV7-2, the J call TRBJ2-5; TRBD2 aligns across 10 bases. The germline V gene has CDR1 SGHTA and CDR2 FQGNSA. The CDR3 length is 15 residues. With 3 bases clipped from V and 5 bases from J, the junction kept 6 bases outside the gene matches. The CDR3 nucleotides read TGTGCCAGCAGCTTTACTAGCGGGAAGTTCGAGACCCAGTACTTC. Amino acid sequence: CASSFTSGKFETQYF.

V usage is TRBV13 and J usage is TRBJ2-1; possible D gene TRBD2, 6 bases. The CDR3 runs to 15 residues. Trimming took 6 bases from V and 7 from J, leaving 19 bases between them. Germline CDR1 and CDR2: PRHDT and FYEKMQ (reference sequence). CDR3: CASSWGGTGLNEQFF. The DNA for the CDR3 is TGTGCCAGCAGTTGGGGCGGGACTGGTCTAAATGAGCAGTTCTTC.

This clone has only a few counts. V gene TRBV11-3 combines with J gene TRBJ2-7; D is tentatively TRBD1 or TRBD2 (5 bases each). Germline V CDR1 and CDR2: SGHNT, YENEEA. The CDR3 extends over 15 amino acids. The V end was cut by 5 bases, the J end by 2 bases, with 16 bases between. The CDR3 loop is CASSQPRDDPYEQYF. In nucleotides, the CDR3 is TGTGCCAGCAGCCAACCCCGGGACGATCCCTACGAGCAGTACTTC. Complete variable domain (other parts from reference TRBV11-3 and TRBJ2-7): EAGVVQSPRYKIIEKKQPVAFWCNPISGHNTLYWYLQNLGQGPELLIRYENEEAVDDSQLPKDRFSAERLKGVDSTLKIQPAELGDSAVYLCASSQPRDDPYEQYFGPGTRLTVT.

The chain joins TRBV4-2 to TRBJ2-1, with 9 bases identical to TRBD2. The CDR3 loop spans 15 amino acids. Germline CDR1 and CDR2: LGHNA and YNFKEQ. The J segment lost 8 bases and the V segment lost 3 bases, leaving 8 bases of the junction unmatched. CDR3 loop: CASSHRSGSFDEQFF. CDR3 bases: TGTGCCAGCAGCCATCGTAGCGGGAGCTTCGATGAGCAGTTCTTC.

The chain has TRBV7-2 and TRBJ2-3; weak D call: TRBD2 (6 bases). The germline V and J ends were trimmed by 2 bases and 4 bases, with 13 bases remaining between them. The CDR3 length is 15 residues. The germline gives CDR1 SGHTA, CDR2 FQGNSA. The CDR3: CASSLRGGEADTQYF. CDR3 coding DNA: TGTGCCAGCAGCTTACGGGGCGGGGAGGCAGATACGCAGTATTTT.

In this sample, this clone turned up once. The rearrangement joins TRBV5-1 to TRBJ2-7; D is ambiguous. The CDR3 extends over 11 amino acids. The germline CDR1 and CDR2 sequences are SGHRS and YFSETQ. V was clipped by 0 bases and J by 6 bases, with 4 bases between them. Written as DNA, the CDR3 is TGCGCCAGCAGCTTGGGGGGCGAGCAGTACTTC. This encodes CASSLGGEQYF. Variable domain in full (rest from reference TRBV5-1 and TRBJ2-7): KAGVTQTPRYLIKTRGQQVTLSCSPISGHRSVSWYQQTPGQGLQFLFEYFSETQRNKGNFPGRFSGRQFSNSRSEMNVSTLELGDSALYLCASSLGGEQYFGPGTRLTVT.

V usage is TRBV27 and J usage is TRBJ1-1; 9 bases are a match to TRBD1. CDR1 and CDR2 (germline): MNHEY, SMNVEV (reference sequence). The CDR3 extends over 15 amino acids. The V segment lost 2 bases and the J segment 5 bases; nucleotides outside the gene matches: 6. The CDR3 DNA sequence: TGTGCCAGCAGTTTACGGGACAGGGTGGCAACTGAAGCTTTCTTT. Translating gives CASSLRDRVATEAFF.

The chain carries TRBV15 and TRBJ1-6; TRBD1 might be the D (6 bases). V shed 5 bases and J shed 7 bases, with 15 bases lying between them. The length of the CDR3 is 15 residues. Germline V gene lookup returns CDR1 LNHNV and CDR2 YYDKDF (reference sequence). Here the CDR3 reads CATSGPGQGNSPLHF. The CDR3 DNA reads TGTGCCACCAGCGGCCCGGGACAAGGCAATTCACCCCTCCACTTT.

V and J are TRBV7-9 and TRBJ2-4; D is perhaps TRBD1 or TRBD2 (5 bases each). V was cut by 5 bases and J by 7 bases, with 18 bases left in between. CDR3 length: 15 amino acids. Per germline, CDR1 SEHNR and CDR2 FQNEAQ (reference sequence). The CDR3 reads CASSPPLLGVNIQYF. Here the CDR3 DNA reads TGTGCCAGCAGCCCGCCTTTGTTGGGGGTGAACATTCAGTACTTC.